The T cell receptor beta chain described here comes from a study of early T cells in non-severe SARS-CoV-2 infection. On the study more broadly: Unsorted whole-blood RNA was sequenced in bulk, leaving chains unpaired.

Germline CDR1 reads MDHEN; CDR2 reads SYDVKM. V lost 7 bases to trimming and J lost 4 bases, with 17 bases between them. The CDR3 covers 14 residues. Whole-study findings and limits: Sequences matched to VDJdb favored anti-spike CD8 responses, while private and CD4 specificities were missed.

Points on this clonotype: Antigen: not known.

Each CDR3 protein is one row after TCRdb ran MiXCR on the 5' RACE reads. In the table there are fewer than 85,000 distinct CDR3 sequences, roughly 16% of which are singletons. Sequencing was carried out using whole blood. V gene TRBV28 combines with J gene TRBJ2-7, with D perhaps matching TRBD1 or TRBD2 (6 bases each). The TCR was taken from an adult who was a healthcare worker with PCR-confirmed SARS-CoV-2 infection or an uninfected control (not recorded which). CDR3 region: CASNGGPLVYEQYF. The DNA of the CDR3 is TGTGCCAGCAATGGGGGGCCTCTCGTATACGAGCAGTACTTC.